This TCR beta chain comes out of a study of CD8+ T cells in alopecia areata. Study-wide findings and caveats: Clonality exceeded that of normal scalp in lesional scalp, most notably in alopecia totalis/universalis.

RNA extraction was followed by reverse transcription into cDNA, which acted as the sequencing template. Clones were read by immunoSEQ multiplex PCR, and TCRdb kept only the in-frame ones, dropping some. The sample has approximately 63,000 clones; approximately 60% are singletons. Remarks on this clone: Its antigen is as yet unknown.

The CDR3 is 14 residues long. Germline loops: CDR1 SEHNR, CDR2 FQNEAQ (reference sequence). The V end was cut by 2 bases, the J end by 2 bases, with 10 bases between. This TCR derives from a human donor with alopecia areata. Material: CD8+ T cells sorted from blood, obtained at week 0. This chain connects TRBV7-9 to TRBJ2-7; possible D gene TRBD2, 5 bases. CDR3 protein: CASSLSGVPYEQYF. The CDR3 nucleotides read TGTGCCAGCAGCTTATCCGGGGTTCCCTACGAGCAGTACTTC.